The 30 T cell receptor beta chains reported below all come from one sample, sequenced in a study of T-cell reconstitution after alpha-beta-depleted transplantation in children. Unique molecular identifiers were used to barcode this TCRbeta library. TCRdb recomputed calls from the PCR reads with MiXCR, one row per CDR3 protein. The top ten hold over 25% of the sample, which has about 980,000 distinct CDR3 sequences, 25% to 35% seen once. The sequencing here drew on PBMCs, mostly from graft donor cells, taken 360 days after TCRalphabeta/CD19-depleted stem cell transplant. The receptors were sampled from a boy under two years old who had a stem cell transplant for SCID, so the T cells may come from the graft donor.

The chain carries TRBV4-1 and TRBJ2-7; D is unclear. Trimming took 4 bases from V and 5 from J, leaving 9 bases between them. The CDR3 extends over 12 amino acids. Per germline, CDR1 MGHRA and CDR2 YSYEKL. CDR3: CASSPNRNEQYF. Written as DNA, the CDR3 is TGCGCCAGCAGCCCGAATAGGAACGAGCAGTACTTC.

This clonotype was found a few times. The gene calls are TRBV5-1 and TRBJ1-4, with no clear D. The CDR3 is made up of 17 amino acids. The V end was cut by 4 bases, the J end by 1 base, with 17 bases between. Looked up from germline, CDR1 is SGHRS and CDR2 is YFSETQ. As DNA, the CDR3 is TGCGCCAGCAGCCCCCAAGCTAACATCGGAACTAATGAAAAACTGTTTTTT. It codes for CASSPQANIGTNEKLFF.

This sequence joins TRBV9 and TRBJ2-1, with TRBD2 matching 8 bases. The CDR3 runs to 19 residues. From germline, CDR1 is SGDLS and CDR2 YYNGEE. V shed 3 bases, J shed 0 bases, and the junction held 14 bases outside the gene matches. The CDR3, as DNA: TGTGCCAGCAGCGGCCCGAGCGGGGGCCCCTCGAGCTCCTACAATGAGCAGTTCTTC. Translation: CASSGPSGGPSSSYNEQFF.

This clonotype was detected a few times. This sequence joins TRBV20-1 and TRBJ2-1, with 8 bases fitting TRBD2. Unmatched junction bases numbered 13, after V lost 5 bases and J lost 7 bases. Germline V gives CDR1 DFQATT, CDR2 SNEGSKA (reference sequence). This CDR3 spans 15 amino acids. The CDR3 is CSAGFVTGGINEQFF. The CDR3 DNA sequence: TGCAGTGCTGGCTTCGTTACGGGGGGGATAAATGAGCAGTTCTTC.

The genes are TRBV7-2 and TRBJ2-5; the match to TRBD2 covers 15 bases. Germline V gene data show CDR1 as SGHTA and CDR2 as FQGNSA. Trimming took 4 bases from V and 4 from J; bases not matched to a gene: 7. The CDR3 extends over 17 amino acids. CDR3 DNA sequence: TGTGCCAGCAGCTCGCCGGGACTAGCGGGGGGAGGAGAGACCCAGTACTTC. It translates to CASSSPGLAGGGETQYF.

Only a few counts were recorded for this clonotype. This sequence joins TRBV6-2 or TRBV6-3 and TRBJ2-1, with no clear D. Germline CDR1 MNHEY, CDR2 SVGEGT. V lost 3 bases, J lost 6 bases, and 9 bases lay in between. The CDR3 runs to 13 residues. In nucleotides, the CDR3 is TGTGCCAGCAGTTATGGGCAGGTCAATGAGCAGTTCTTC. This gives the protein CASSYGQVNEQFF.

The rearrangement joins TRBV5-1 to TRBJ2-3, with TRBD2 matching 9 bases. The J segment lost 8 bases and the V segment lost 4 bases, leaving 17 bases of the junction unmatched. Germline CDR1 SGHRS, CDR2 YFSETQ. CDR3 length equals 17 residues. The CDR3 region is CASSPAASGAGGGTQYF. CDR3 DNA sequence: TGCGCCAGCAGCCCGGCGGCTAGCGGGGCAGGCGGGGGTACGCAGTATTTT. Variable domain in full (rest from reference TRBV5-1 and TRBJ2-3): KAGVTQTPRYLIKTRGQQVTLSCSPISGHRSVSWYQQTPGQGLQFLFEYFSETQRNKGNFPGRFSGRQFSNSRSEMNVSTLELGDSALYLCASSPAASGAGGGTQYFGPGTRLTVL.

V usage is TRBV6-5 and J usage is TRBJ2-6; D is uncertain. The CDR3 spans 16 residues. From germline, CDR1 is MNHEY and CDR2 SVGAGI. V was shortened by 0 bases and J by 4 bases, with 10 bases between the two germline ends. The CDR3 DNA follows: TGTGCCAGCAGTTACTCGACTGGGTCAGGGGCCAACGTCCTGACTTTC. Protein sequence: CASSYSTGSGANVLTF.

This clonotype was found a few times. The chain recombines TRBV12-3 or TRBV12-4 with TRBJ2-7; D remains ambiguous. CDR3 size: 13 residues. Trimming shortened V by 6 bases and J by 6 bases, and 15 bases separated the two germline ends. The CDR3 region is CASSRITYAEQYF. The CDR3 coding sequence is TGTGCCAGCAGCCGGATCACTTACGCCGAGCAGTACTTC.

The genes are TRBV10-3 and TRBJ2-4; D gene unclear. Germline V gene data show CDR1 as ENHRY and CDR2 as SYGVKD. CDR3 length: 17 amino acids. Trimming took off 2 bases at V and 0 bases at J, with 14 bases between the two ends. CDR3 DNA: TGTGCCATCAGTGAGCAAAACAGCGTCTTAGCCAAAAACATTCAGTACTTC. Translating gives CAISEQNSVLAKNIQYF.

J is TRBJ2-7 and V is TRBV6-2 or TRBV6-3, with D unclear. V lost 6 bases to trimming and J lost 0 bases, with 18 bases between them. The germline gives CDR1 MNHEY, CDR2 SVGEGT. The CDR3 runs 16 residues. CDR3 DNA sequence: TGTGCCAGCAGCCCTGCCATACTGGAAAGCTCCTACGAGCAGTACTTC. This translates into CASSPAILESSYEQYF.

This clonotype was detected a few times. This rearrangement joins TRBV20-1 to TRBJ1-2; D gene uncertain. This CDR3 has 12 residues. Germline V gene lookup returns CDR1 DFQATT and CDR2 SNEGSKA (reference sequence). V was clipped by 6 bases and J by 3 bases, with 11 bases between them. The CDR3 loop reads CSAEGMDYGYTF. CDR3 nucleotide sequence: TGCAGTGCCGAGGGCATGGACTATGGCTACACCTTC.

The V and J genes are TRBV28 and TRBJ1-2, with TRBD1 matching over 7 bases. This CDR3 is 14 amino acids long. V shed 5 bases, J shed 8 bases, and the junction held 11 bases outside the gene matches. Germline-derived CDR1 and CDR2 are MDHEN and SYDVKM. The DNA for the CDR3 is TGTGCCAGCAGTCAACGAAACAGGGGATCCGGCTACACCTTC. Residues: CASSQRNRGSGYTF.

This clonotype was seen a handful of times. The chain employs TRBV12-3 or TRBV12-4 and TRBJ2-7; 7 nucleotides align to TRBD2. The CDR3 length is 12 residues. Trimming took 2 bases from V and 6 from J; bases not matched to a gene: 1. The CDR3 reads CASSLWEGEQYF. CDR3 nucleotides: TGTGCCAGCAGTTTATGGGAGGGCGAGCAGTACTTC.

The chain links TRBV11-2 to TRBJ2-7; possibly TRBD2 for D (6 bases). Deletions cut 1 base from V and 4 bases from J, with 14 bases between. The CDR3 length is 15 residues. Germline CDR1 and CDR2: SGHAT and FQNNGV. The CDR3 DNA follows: TGTGCCAGCAGCTTAGTGTCAGGAGGAGGGTACGAGCAGTACTTC. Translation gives CASSLVSGGGYEQYF.

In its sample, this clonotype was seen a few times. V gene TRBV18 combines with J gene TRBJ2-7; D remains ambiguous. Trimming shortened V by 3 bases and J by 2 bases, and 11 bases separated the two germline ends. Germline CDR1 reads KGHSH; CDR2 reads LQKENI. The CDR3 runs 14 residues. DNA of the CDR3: TGTGCCAGCTCACCGGGGTCCGGAGCCTACGAGCAGTACTTC. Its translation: CASSPGSGAYEQYF. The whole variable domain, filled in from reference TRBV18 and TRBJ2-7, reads NAGVMQNPRHLVRRRGQEARLRCSPMKGHSHVYWYRQLPEEGLKFMVYLQKENIIDESGMPKERFSAEFPKEGPSILRIQQVVRGDSAAYFCASSPGSGAYEQYFGPGTRLTVT.

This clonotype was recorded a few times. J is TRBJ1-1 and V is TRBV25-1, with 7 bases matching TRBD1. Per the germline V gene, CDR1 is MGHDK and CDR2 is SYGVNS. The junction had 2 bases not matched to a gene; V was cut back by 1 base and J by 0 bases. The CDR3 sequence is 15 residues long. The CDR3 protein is CASSEFGQVNTEAFF. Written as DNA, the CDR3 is TGTGCCAGCAGTGAATTCGGACAGGTGAACACTGAAGCTTTCTTT.

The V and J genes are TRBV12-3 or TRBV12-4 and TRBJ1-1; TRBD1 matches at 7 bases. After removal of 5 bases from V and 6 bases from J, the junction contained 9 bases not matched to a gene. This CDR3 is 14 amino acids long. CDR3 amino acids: CASSRTGVTPEAFF. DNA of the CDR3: TGTGCCAGCAGTCGGACAGGTGTAACGCCTGAAGCTTTCTTT.

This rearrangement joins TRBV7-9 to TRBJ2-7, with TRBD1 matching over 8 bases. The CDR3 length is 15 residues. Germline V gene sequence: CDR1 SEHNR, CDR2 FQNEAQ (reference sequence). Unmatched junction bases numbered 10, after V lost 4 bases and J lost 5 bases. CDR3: CASSSRGQGINEQYF. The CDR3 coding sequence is TGTGCCAGCAGCTCACGCGGACAGGGAATCAACGAGCAGTACTTC. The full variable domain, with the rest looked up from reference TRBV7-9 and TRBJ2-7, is DTGVSQNPRHKITKRGQNVTFRCDPISEHNRLYWYRQTLGQGPEFLTYFQNEAQLEKSRLLSDRFSAERPKGSFSTLEIQRTEQGDSAMYLCASSSRGQGINEQYFGPGTRLTVT.

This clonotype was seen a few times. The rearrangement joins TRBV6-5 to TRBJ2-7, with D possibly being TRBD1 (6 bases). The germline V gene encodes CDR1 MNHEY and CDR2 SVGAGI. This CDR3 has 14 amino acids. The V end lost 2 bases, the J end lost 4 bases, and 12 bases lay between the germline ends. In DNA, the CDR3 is TGTGCCAGCAGTTACCACAGGGCTCGGTACGAGCAGTACTTC. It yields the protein CASSYHRARYEQYF.

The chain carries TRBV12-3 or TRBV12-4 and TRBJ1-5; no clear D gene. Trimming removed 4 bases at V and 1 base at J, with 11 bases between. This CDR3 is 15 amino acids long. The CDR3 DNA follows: TGTGCCAGCAGTTCCCGGGGTTTCAGCAATCAGCCCCAGCATTTT. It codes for CASSSRGFSNQPQHF.

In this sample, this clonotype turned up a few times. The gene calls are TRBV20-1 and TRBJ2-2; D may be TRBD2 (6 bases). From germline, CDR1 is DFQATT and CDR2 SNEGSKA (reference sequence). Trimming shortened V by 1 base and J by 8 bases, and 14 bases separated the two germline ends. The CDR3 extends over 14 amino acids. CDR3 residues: CSARGLGQPGELFF. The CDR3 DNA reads TGCAGTGCTAGAGGACTAGGCCAGCCAGGGGAGCTGTTTTTT.

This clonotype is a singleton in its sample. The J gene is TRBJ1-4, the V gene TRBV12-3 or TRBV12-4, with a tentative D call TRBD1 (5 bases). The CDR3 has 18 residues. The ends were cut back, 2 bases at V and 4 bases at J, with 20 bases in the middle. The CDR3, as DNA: TGTGCCAGCAGTTTAAGCTTGGGGATAAGGGGCCATAATGAAAAACTGTTTTTT. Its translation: CASSLSLGIRGHNEKLFF.

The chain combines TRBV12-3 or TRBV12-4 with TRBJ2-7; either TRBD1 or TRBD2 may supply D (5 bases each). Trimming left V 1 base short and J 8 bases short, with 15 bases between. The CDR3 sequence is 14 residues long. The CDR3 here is CASSLEVGVIQQYF. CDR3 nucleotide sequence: TGTGCCAGCAGTTTAGAGGTGGGGGTCATTCAGCAGTACTTC.

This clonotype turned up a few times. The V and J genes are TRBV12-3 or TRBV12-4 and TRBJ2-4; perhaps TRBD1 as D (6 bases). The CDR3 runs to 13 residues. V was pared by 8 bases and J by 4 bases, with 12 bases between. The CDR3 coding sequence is TGTGCCAGCGCCGGGACACCTAAAAACATTCAGTACTTC. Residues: CASAGTPKNIQYF.

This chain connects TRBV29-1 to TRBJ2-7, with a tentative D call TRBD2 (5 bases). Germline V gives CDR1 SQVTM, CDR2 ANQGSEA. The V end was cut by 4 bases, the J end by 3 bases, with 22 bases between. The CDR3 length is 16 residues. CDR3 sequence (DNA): TGCAGCGTTGTCTCGGGGAAACCCCCTACATTCTACGAGCAGTACTTC. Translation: CSVVSGKPPTFYEQYF.

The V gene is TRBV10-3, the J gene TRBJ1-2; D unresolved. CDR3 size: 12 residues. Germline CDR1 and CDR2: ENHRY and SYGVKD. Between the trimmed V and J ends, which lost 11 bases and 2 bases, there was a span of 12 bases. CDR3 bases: TGTGCCTCCTACAGAAGGAACTATGGCTACACCTTC. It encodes CASYRRNYGYTF.

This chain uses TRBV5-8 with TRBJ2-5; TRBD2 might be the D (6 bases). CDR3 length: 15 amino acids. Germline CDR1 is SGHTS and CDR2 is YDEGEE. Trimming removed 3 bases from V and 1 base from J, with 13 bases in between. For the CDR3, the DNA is TGTGCCAGCAGCTCGGGACTCCGAGGCCAAGAGACCCAGTACTTC. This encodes CASSSGLRGQETQYF.

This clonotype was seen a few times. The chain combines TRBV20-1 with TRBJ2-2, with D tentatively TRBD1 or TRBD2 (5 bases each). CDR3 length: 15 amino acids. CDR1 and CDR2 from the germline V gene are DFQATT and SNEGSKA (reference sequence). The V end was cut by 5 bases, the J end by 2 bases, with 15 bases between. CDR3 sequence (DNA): TGCAGTGCTCGCGAACTAGGGGCCAACACCGGGGAGCTGTTTTTT. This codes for CSARELGANTGELFF.

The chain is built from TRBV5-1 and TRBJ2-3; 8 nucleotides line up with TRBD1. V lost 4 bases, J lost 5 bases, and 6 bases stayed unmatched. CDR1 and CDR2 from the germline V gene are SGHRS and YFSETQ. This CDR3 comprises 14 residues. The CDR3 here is CASSPGQAGDTQYF. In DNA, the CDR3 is TGCGCCAGCAGCCCGGGACAGGCTGGAGATACGCAGTATTTT.